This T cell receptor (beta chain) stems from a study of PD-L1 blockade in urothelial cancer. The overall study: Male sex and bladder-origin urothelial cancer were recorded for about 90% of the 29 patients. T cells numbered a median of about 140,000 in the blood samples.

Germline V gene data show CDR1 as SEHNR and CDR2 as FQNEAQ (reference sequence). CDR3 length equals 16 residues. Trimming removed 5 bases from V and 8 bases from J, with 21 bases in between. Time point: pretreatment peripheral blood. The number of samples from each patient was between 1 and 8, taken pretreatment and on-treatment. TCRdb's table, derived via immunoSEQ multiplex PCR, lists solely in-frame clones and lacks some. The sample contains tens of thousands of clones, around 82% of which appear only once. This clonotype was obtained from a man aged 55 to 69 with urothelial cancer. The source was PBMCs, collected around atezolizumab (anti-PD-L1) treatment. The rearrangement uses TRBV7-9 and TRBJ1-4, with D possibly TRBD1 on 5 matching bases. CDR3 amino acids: CASSQGGPVPGEKLFF. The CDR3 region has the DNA TGTGCCAGCAGCCAGGGAGGTCCGGTTCCGGGGGAAAAACTGTTTTTT.